This T cell receptor beta chain was sequenced for a study of blood T cell repertoires in COVID-19. Study overall: Specimens from acute and convalescent COVID-19 originated in the United States, Italy and Spain. The cDNA or gDNA used as material had been derived from T cells, B-cell-depleted T cells, or PBMCs.

In the original analysis: Counts of nucleated cells, estimated from reference gene primer amplification, were obtained. Sequencing was performed with immunoSEQ multiplex PCR; in TCRdb, only in-frame clones are kept and a portion is missing. That table supplies the V and J calls and clone size; D and trimming were determined from the DNA. The table shows approximately 290,000 clones, with 70% to 85% occurring only once. This CDR3 spans 17 amino acids. V was pared by 0 bases and J by 3 bases, with 5 bases of the junction left unmatched. Germline CDR1 SGDLS, CDR2 YYNGEE. Seattle-derived patients entered the study during active infection and were followed longitudinally.

The genes are TRBV9 and TRBJ2-2, with 10 nucleotides matching TRBD2. The clonotype was recovered from a human donor with COVID-19, enrolled during active disease. The donor label of this sample is uncertain. The sequencing input was peripheral blood. The CDR3 region has the DNA TGTGCCAGCAGCGTAGTCCCCGGACTAGCGGACACCGGGGAGCTGTTTTTT. It is translated as CASSVVPGLADTGELFF.